This T cell receptor beta chain is drawn from a study of shared clonotypes between healthy human individuals. Both subsets, CD45RA+ naive and CD45RA-negative memory, were split from the CD4+ cells. The assay was immunoSEQ multiplex PCR, and TCRdb's table has in-frame clones only and misses some. The profile shows 850,000 to 1,200,000 clones, under 80% of them singletons. Overall study findings and caveats: Read depth was anticipated to influence clonotype sharing among donors.

For this clone: Its antigen is currently unknown.

The V end lost 6 bases, the J end lost 1 base, and 9 bases lay between the germline ends. CDR1 is MGHDK, CDR2 SYGVNS, per germline. This CDR3 contains 13 residues. V is TRBV25-1 and J is TRBJ1-1; maybe TRBD1 (5 bases). The sequence was collected from a man aged 18 to 35 in good health. Sequencing was carried out using memory CD4+ T cells sorted from blood. The subset is: CD45RA-negative fraction. The DNA for the CDR3 is TGTGCCAGCAGATCAGGGCAGAACACTGAAGCTTTCTTT. Its protein is CASRSGQNTEAFF. Full variable domain (missing parts from reference TRBV25-1 and TRBJ1-1): EADIYQTPRYLVIGTGKKITLECSQTMGHDKMYWYQQDPGMELHLIHYSYGVNSTEKGDLSSESTVSRIRTEHFPLTLESARPSHTSQYLCASRSGQNTEAFFGQGTRLTVV.